The clone carrying this TCR beta chain came up once. Its antigen is unknown. TCRdb keeps only in-frame clones here, not all; method: immunoSEQ multiplex PCR. The data hold approximately 90,000 clones, with approximately 90% observed a single time. These data are taken from a study of graft-versus-host responses after intestinal transplantation. Study-wide context: Each transplant was multivisceral, liver-intestinal, or isolated intestinal.

CDR3 length equals 11 residues. V lost 6 bases and J 2 bases, leaving 5 bases between the germline ends. CDR1 MNHNS and CDR2 SASEGT come from the germline V gene. The chain couples TRBV6-1 to TRBJ2-7, with D possibly TRBD1 on 5 matching bases. The starting material was unstimulated CD8+ T cells sorted from spleen or lymph node cells, obtained before intestinal transplant. The clonotype originates from a human donor who received an intestinal transplant. The CDR3 protein is CASRQAYEQYF. The CDR3 DNA sequence: TGTGCCAGCAGACAGGCCTACGAGCAGTACTTC.